These T cell receptor beta chains were read from a single sample in a study of beta chain features in type 1 diabetes. Measured with immunoSEQ multiplex PCR; TCRdb has only the in-frame clones, and not every one. The top ten hold 0.044% of the sample, which has 350,000 or so clones, less than 20% seen once. The sequenced sample was naive CD4+ T cells from blood. The receptors shown here come from a woman aged 18-29 years in good health. Each CDR3 is given with its conserved first and last residue. A D gene is named only where the DNA matches it firmly. Only part of the rows carry a size: once, few, many, or a class if the clone is expanded.

cdr3_nt: TGTGCCAGCAGTCCAGGGGTTTCTTACAATGAGCAGTTCTTC
cdr3_aa: CASSPGVSYNEQFF
d_call: NA
j_call: TRBJ2-1
clone_size: NA
v_call: TRBV6-1

cdr3_nt: TGTGCCAGCTCCCCTCTGACAGGGGGCGGCAACTATGGCTACACCTTC
cdr3_aa: CASSPLTGGGNYGYTF
d_call: TRBD1
j_call: TRBJ1-2
clone_size: NA
v_call: TRBV18

cdr3_nt: TGTGCCATCAGTCCCTTAACTAGCGGGACGATCGATGAGCAGTTCTTC
cdr3_aa: CAISPLTSGTIDEQFF
d_call: TRBD2
j_call: TRBJ2-1
clone_size: few
v_call: TRBV10-3

cdr3_nt: TGTGCCAGTAGTATTGGGACACCATACTATGGCTACACCTTC
cdr3_aa: CASSIGTPYYGYTF
d_call: NA
j_call: TRBJ1-2
clone_size: few
v_call: TRBV19

cdr3_nt: TGTGCCAGCGGAGAGGGGAGGGCAGGGAGGGCTTTCTTT
cdr3_aa: CASGEGRAGRAFF
d_call: NA
j_call: TRBJ1-1
clone_size: NA
v_call: TRBV7-2

cdr3_nt: TGCGCCAGCAGCCAACTGGGACACATGAACACTGAAGCTTTCTTT
cdr3_aa: CASSQLGHMNTEAFF
d_call: NA
j_call: TRBJ1-1
clone_size: few
v_call: TRBV4-1

cdr3_nt: TGCGCCAGCAGCTTGGCCCAGGGAGGTTATGGCTACACCTTC
cdr3_aa: CASSLAQGGYGYTF
d_call: NA
j_call: TRBJ1-2
clone_size: NA
v_call: TRBV5-1

cdr3_nt: TGCGCCAGCAAAGGGACTAGCGGGAGTACAGATACGCAGTATTTT
cdr3_aa: CASKGTSGSTDTQYF
d_call: TRBD2
j_call: TRBJ2-3
clone_size: NA
v_call: TRBV4-1

cdr3_nt: TGTGCCAGCACTGGCGGAACAAGCACAGATACGCAGTATTTT
cdr3_aa: CASTGGTSTDTQYF
d_call: NA
j_call: TRBJ2-3
clone_size: NA
v_call: TRBV9

cdr3_nt: TGTGCCAGCAGTTGGGACAGGGGGCCCTACGAGCAGTACTTC
cdr3_aa: CASSWDRGPYEQYF
d_call: TRBD1
j_call: TRBJ2-7
clone_size: NA
v_call: TRBV27

cdr3_nt: TGTGCCAGCTCACCCCCTACCCCCGGGAGAAGCTATGGCTACACCTTC
cdr3_aa: CASSPPTPGRSYGYTF
d_call: NA
j_call: TRBJ1-2
clone_size: NA
v_call: TRBV18

cdr3_nt: TGCAGCGTGCAGACACAAACAATTAACACTGAAGCTTTCTTT
cdr3_aa: CSVQTQTINTEAFF
d_call: NA
j_call: TRBJ1-1
clone_size: NA
v_call: TRBV29-1

cdr3_nt: TGTGCCAGCAGCAACGGACTCAGCGGGGAAGAGACCCAGTACTTC
cdr3_aa: CASSNGLSGEETQYF
d_call: TRBD2
j_call: TRBJ2-5
clone_size: NA
v_call: TRBV7-6

cdr3_nt: TGTGCCAGCAGCCCCTCGGGGGACACCGGGGAGCTGTTTTTT
cdr3_aa: CASSPSGDTGELFF
d_call: NA
j_call: TRBJ2-2
clone_size: NA
v_call: TRBV2

cdr3_nt: TGTGCCAGCAGGGCGGGAGGCTACGAGCAGTACTTC
cdr3_aa: CASRAGGYEQYF
d_call: TRBD2
j_call: TRBJ2-7
clone_size: few
v_call: TRBV7-2

cdr3_nt: TGTGCCAGCAGCGGGGACTTCACCGGGGAGCTGTTTTTT
cdr3_aa: CASSGDFTGELFF
d_call: NA
j_call: TRBJ2-2
clone_size: few
v_call: TRBV2

cdr3_nt: TGTGCCTGGAGCAGAAGCAATCAGCCCCAGCATTTT
cdr3_aa: CAWSRSNQPQHF
d_call: NA
j_call: TRBJ1-5
clone_size: few
v_call: TRBV30

cdr3_nt: TGTGCCAGCAGCTTAGCCGGGACACAAGCCAAAAACATTCAGTACTTC
cdr3_aa: CASSLAGTQAKNIQYF
d_call: NA
j_call: TRBJ2-4
clone_size: NA
v_call: TRBV7-2

cdr3_nt: TGTGCCAGCAGTCCGTCGGACAGGGAGGAGACCCAGTACTTC
cdr3_aa: CASSPSDREETQYF
d_call: TRBD1
j_call: TRBJ2-5
clone_size: NA
v_call: TRBV25-1

cdr3_nt: TGTGCCAGCAGCTTTCCCCCGGGACAACAAGAGACCCAGTACTTC
cdr3_aa: CASSFPPGQQETQYF
d_call: NA
j_call: TRBJ2-5
clone_size: few
v_call: TRBV5-4

cdr3_nt: TGTGCCTGGGGTCGAGGATTAGGCGAGTCTGGGGCCAACGTCCTGACTTTC
cdr3_aa: CAWGRGLGESGANVLTF
d_call: NA
j_call: TRBJ2-6
clone_size: NA
v_call: TRBV30

cdr3_nt: TGTGCCTGGAGTGGCCGACAGGGACAGGGGGCCTACCGGGTCTTC
cdr3_aa: CAWSGRQGQGAYRVF
d_call: TRBD1
j_call: TRBJ1-2
clone_size: NA
v_call: TRBV30

cdr3_nt: TGCAGCGGCGGACACCCTAGCACAGATACGCAGTATTTT
cdr3_aa: CSGGHPSTDTQYF
d_call: NA
j_call: TRBJ2-3
clone_size: few
v_call: TRBV29-1

cdr3_nt: TGTGCCAGCGCAGTACTAGCCACAGATACGCAGTATTTT
cdr3_aa: CASAVLATDTQYF
d_call: NA
j_call: TRBJ2-3
clone_size: few
v_call: TRBV7-2

cdr3_nt: TGTGCCAGCAGCCCCTTACTAGCGGGGGGCTCAGATACGCAGTATTTT
cdr3_aa: CASSPLLAGGSDTQYF
d_call: TRBD2
j_call: TRBJ2-3
clone_size: few
v_call: TRBV7-2

cdr3_nt: TGTGCCAGCAGTGAAAATCCTGACAGGTGGACTTTCTTT
cdr3_aa: CASSENPDRWTFF
d_call: NA
j_call: TRBJ1-1
clone_size: few
v_call: TRBV6-1

cdr3_nt: TGTGCCTGGGCAACAGGGTTGAACACTGAAGCTTTCTTT
cdr3_aa: CAWATGLNTEAFF
d_call: NA
j_call: TRBJ1-1
clone_size: NA
v_call: TRBV30

cdr3_nt: TGCGCCAGCAGCCAAGAAGTGTGGGCAGGGGGAAGCAATGAGCAGTTCTTC
cdr3_aa: CASSQEVWAGGSNEQFF
d_call: TRBD1
j_call: TRBJ2-1
clone_size: few
v_call: TRBV4-1

cdr3_nt: TGTGCCAGCAGCTTGGGTGGGGACAGGGGGTATGAGCAGTACTTC
cdr3_aa: CASSLGGDRGYEQYF
d_call: TRBD1
j_call: TRBJ2-7
clone_size: few
v_call: TRBV5-4

cdr3_nt: TGTGCCAGCAGCCCCGGGTCGGGGAATCAGCCCCAGCATTTT
cdr3_aa: CASSPGSGNQPQHF
d_call: NA
j_call: TRBJ1-5
clone_size: few
v_call: TRBV7-9

cdr3_nt: TGCGCCAGCAGGCGCGGACAGGGGTTTGACACTGAAGCTTTCTTT
cdr3_aa: CASRRGQGFDTEAFF
d_call: TRBD1
j_call: TRBJ1-1
clone_size: few
v_call: TRBV4-1

cdr3_nt: TGTGCCAGCAGTGAACTAGCGGGACTCTACAATGAGCAGTTCTTC
cdr3_aa: CASSELAGLYNEQFF
d_call: TRBD2
j_call: TRBJ2-1
clone_size: few
v_call: TRBV9

cdr3_nt: TGCAGCGTCCCTAGCGTAGGGTACAATGAGCAGTTCTTC
cdr3_aa: CSVPSVGYNEQFF
d_call: NA
j_call: TRBJ2-1
clone_size: NA
v_call: TRBV29-1

cdr3_nt: TGTGCCAGCAGCTTGATCGCAGGCAAAGCTTTCTTT
cdr3_aa: CASSLIAGKAFF
d_call: NA
j_call: TRBJ1-1
clone_size: few
v_call: TRBV4-2

cdr3_nt: TGTGCCTGGATAGGAGTGAACACTGAAGCTTTCTTT
cdr3_aa: CAWIGVNTEAFF
d_call: NA
j_call: TRBJ1-1
clone_size: NA
v_call: TRBV30

cdr3_nt: TGCAGCGTTGCAGGAAATAGGAACACTGAAGCTTTCTTT
cdr3_aa: CSVAGNRNTEAFF
d_call: NA
j_call: TRBJ1-1
clone_size: NA
v_call: TRBV29-1

cdr3_nt: TGTGCCAGCAGCGACAGGGGGACTGGGGCCAACGTCCTGACTTTC
cdr3_aa: CASSDRGTGANVLTF
d_call: TRBD1
j_call: TRBJ2-6
clone_size: NA
v_call: TRBV9

cdr3_nt: TGTGCCAGCAGCTCCTCGACTAGCGGGGCTGGGGAGCAGTACTTC
cdr3_aa: CASSSSTSGAGEQYF
d_call: TRBD2
j_call: TRBJ2-7
clone_size: NA
v_call: TRBV5-5

cdr3_nt: TGTGCCGGGGCGGGAGATAGCAATCAGCCCCAGCATTTT
cdr3_aa: CAGAGDSNQPQHF
d_call: NA
j_call: TRBJ1-5
clone_size: NA
v_call: TRBV30

cdr3_nt: TGTGCCAGCAGCTTAACCGGGACAAAGGACTATGGCTACACCTTC
cdr3_aa: CASSLTGTKDYGYTF
d_call: NA
j_call: TRBJ1-2
clone_size: NA
v_call: TRBV7-6

cdr3_nt: TGTGCCAGCAGTTACAACGGGAAAAGCACAGATACGCAGTATTTT
cdr3_aa: CASSYNGKSTDTQYF
d_call: NA
j_call: TRBJ2-3
clone_size: NA
v_call: TRBV6-5